The rows below give T cell receptor beta chains drawn from one sample of a study of blood T cell repertoires in COVID-19. The data were produced by immunoSEQ multiplex PCR, yet TCRdb's version contains in-frame clones alone and is incomplete. The table records 200,000 to 250,000 clones, 80% to 90% of them present only once. The sample consisted of PBMCs or T cells enriched from blood (not recorded which). Source of these receptors: a man aged 35 to 55 who had recovered from COVID-19. CDR3s include the opening cysteine and the closing phenylalanine or tryptophan. D genes are given only for firm matches. Clone size appears in some rows only: once, few, many, or a class for an expanded clone.

D | J | V | size | DNA | CDR3
. | TRBJ2-3 | TRBV23-1 | . | TGCGCCAGCAGTCAATCGGAAGAGGTAAGCGGGAGCACAGATACGCAGTATTTT | CASSQSEEVSGSTDTQYF
. | TRBJ1-2 | TRBV5-5 | few | TGTGCCAGCAGCCAGGACACCTCTAACTATGGCTACACCTTC | CASSQDTSNYGYTF
TRBD1 | TRBJ1-2 | TRBV30 | . | TGTGCCTGGAGTGTCCCGGGACAGGCCTATGGCTACACCTTC | CAWSVPGQAYGYTF
TRBD1 | TRBJ2-7 | TRBV30 | many | TGTGCCTGGAGTAGGACAGGGGGCCCGATGGAGGAGCAGTACTTC | CAWSRTGGPMEEQYF
. | TRBJ2-7 | TRBV5-6 | few | TGTGCCAGCGCGGGTCAGGTGAACTCCTACGAGCAGTACTTC | CASAGQVNSYEQYF
TRBD1 | TRBJ1-2 | TRBV19 | . | TGTGCCACCGTAGGGACAGGGGGCTACTATGGCTACACCTTC | CATVGTGGYYGYTF
. | TRBJ1-2 | TRBV2 | few | TGTGCCAGGGAGGTTGAGGAGCCCCCTAACTATGGCTACACCTTC | CAREVEEPPNYGYTF
TRBD1 | TRBJ1-1 | TRBV19 | once | TGTGCCAGTAAGTGGGACAGCTTGAACACTGAAGCTTTCTTT | CASKWDSLNTEAFF
. | TRBJ1-1 | TRBV19 | . | TGTGCCAGTAGCTCGCCCGCAGGCGTACGTCAGGGTGAAGCTTTCTTT | CASSSPAGVRQGEAFF
TRBD1 | TRBJ1-2 | TRBV4-2 | many | TGTGCCAGCAGCCAAGAGGGACAGGGGGCAGGTGGCTACACCTTC | CASSQEGQGAGGYTF
TRBD1 | TRBJ2-3 | TRBV7-2 | once | TGTGCCAGCAGCTTAGCTGCGACAGGGCGAATTTTGGATACGCAGTATTTT | CASSLAATGRILDTQYF
TRBD2 | TRBJ2-1 | TRBV11-1 | . | TGTGCCAGCAGCTTAGCCTCTGGGGACTATCAGTTCTTC | CASSLASGDYQFF
TRBD1 | TRBJ1-2 | TRBV6-2/TRBV6-3 | once | TGTGCCAGCAGTTACTCGGCAGGGGGCTTAGGTGGCTACACCTTC | CASSYSAGGLGGYTF
TRBD2 | TRBJ2-2 | TRBV5-4 | many | TGTGCCAGCAGTTCTCTAGCGGGAGGAGACACCGGGGAGCTGTTTTTT | CASSSLAGGDTGELFF
TRBD1 | TRBJ2-1 | TRBV25-1 | . | TGTGCCAGCAGTCGCGGGACAGGGGGCTACAATGAGCAGTTCTTC | CASSRGTGGYNEQFF
TRBD2 | TRBJ2-1 | TRBV7-9 | . | TGTGCCAGCAGCCTTTGGACTAGCGGGGTCTACAATGAGCAGTTCTTC | CASSLWTSGVYNEQFF
. | TRBJ2-7 | TRBV14 | . | TGTGCCAGCAGCCGGCGACAGGCCTTATCCTCCTACGAGCAGTACTTC | CASSRRQALSSYEQYF
TRBD2 | TRBJ2-3 | TRBV6-5 | . | TGTGCCAGCAGGACTAGCGAGAGCACAGATACGCAGTATTTT | CASRTSESTDTQYF
TRBD1 | TRBJ1-3 | TRBV2 | . | TGTGCCAGCAGGGACCGGGACAGACATCTCCAAGGGAACACCATATATTTT | CASRDRDRHLQGNTIYF
TRBD1 | TRBJ2-1 | TRBV4-2 | . | TGTGCCAGCAGGGACAGGGCGGATGAGCAGTTCTTC | CASRDRADEQFF
. | TRBJ2-2 | TRBV18 | . | TGTGCCAGCTCACCAGGCCAGGGAGGCACCGGGGAGCTGTTTTTT | CASSPGQGGTGELFF
. | TRBJ1-1 | TRBV7-9 | . | TGTGCCAGCAGCCCACCCGGAGGGGTAAGCGCTGAAGCTTTCTTT | CASSPPGGVSAEAFF
. | TRBJ1-5 | TRBV6-5 | . | TGTGCCAGCAGTTACTCGCTACAGGGCAATCAGCCCCAGCATTTT | CASSYSLQGNQPQHF
TRBD1 | TRBJ1-4 | TRBV19 | . | TGTGCCAGTAGTTTGTTTAACCGGGACAGGGGGCAGTCTAATGAAAAACTGTTTTTT | CASSLFNRDRGQSNEKLFF
. | TRBJ2-5 | TRBV5-1 | . | TGCGCCAGCAGCTTCTCCGAGGTGGGTTCAGAGACCCAGTACTTC | CASSFSEVGSETQYF
. | TRBJ1-2 | TRBV15 | . | TGTGCCACCAGTCGGGAATATAACTATGGCTACACCTTC | CATSREYNYGYTF
TRBD2 | TRBJ2-2 | TRBV5-1 | . | TGCGCCAGCAGCCTAAGGCTAGCGGGGGAGAACACCGGGGAGCTGTTTTTT | CASSLRLAGENTGELFF
. | TRBJ2-7 | TRBV10-2 | . | TGCGCCAGCAGTGGCAGTTACGAGCAGTACTTC | CASSGSYEQYF
TRBD1 | TRBJ2-3 | TRBV7-2 | . | TGTGCCAGCAGCCCAGGACAGGGCAGAGATACGCAGTATTTT | CASSPGQGRDTQYF
. | TRBJ1-1 | TRBV5-1 | . | TGCGCCAGCAGCGGCCGGGACGTAGGGAGGACTGAAGCTTTCTTT | CASSGRDVGRTEAFF
. | TRBJ1-2 | TRBV6-5 | . | TGTGCCAGCAGTTATGGGAGGGGGGCCGGCGGCTACACCTTC | CASSYGRGAGGYTF
. | TRBJ1-5 | TRBV12-5 | . | TGTGCTAGTGGTCTCGGGGGAGATCAGCCCCAGCATTTT | CASGLGGDQPQHF
. | TRBJ1-3 | TRBV5-1 | . | TGCGCCAGCAGCTTGAGATACAGGGAGTATGTCGGCTCTGGAAACACCATATATTTT | CASSLRYREYVGSGNTIYF
TRBD1 | TRBJ1-2 | TRBV2 | . | TGTGCCAGCAGTCCAGGACAGGCTTTCTATGGCTACACCTTC | CASSPGQAFYGYTF
TRBD2 | TRBJ2-2 | TRBV5-1 | . | TGCGCCAGCAGCTTGCTCGGGGGGGCAACCGGGGAGCTGTTTTTT | CASSLLGGATGELFF
TRBD1 | TRBJ2-1 | TRBV10-3 | . | TGTGCCATCAGGCCGGGACAGTACAATGAGCAGTTCTTC | CAIRPGQYNEQFF
. | TRBJ1-5 | TRBV10-3 | . | TGTGCCATCAGTACAGGCGTTGGGGAAAAGCCCCAGCATTTT | CAISTGVGEKPQHF
. | TRBJ1-5 | TRBV4-1 | . | TGCGCCAGCAGCCATCCAGGGGTTCAGCCCCAGCATTTT | CASSHPGVQPQHF
. | TRBJ2-1 | TRBV6-4 | . | TGTGCCAGCAGTGACCGACAGAACAATGAGCAGTTCTTC | CASSDRQNNEQFF
TRBD1 | TRBJ1-1 | TRBV7-2 | . | TGTGCCAGCAGCTCTCAGGGGGCCGTCCTGAACACTGAAGCTTTCTTT | CASSSQGAVLNTEAFF